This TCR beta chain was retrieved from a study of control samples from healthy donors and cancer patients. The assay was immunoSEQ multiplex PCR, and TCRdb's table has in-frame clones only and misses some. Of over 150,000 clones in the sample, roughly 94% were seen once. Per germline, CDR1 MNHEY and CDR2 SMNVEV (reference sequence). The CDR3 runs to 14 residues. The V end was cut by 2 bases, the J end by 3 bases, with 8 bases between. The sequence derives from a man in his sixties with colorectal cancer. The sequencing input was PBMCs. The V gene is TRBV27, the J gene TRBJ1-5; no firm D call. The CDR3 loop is CASSLHGYNQPQHF. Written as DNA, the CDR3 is TGTGCCAGCAGTTTACACGGGTACAATCAGCCCCAGCATTTT.